What follows is one TCR beta chain and its context. The data stem from a study of monozygotic twins with inflammatory bowel disease. This CDR3 spans 16 amino acids. The germline V gene encodes CDR1 SGHAT and CDR2 FQNNGV. From the 5' RACE reads, TCRdb lists one entry per CDR3 protein and no DNA. In all, the sample yields about 210,000 distinct CDR3 sequences. The clonotype comes from a human donor with ulcerative colitis or Crohn's disease, or a healthy co-twin of an affected twin (not recorded which). This rearrangement joins TRBV11-2 to TRBJ2-1. The material sequenced was blood. This CDR3 is CASSSDGTIHWDEQFF.